Listed here are 27 T cell receptor beta chains from one sample, sequenced in a study of T cell responses to AZD1222 COVID-19 vaccine. Clones were sequenced by immunoSEQ multiplex PCR, and TCRdb holds only the in-frame ones, with some missing. Among approximately 140,000 clones listed, about 90% were seen once. The material was peripheral blood, obtained on day 0 of AZD1222 vaccination. The receptors originated from an adult in good health.

The chain is built from TRBV27 and TRBJ1-4; the match to TRBD1 covers 10 bases. Trimming took 6 bases from V and 8 from J; bases not matched to a gene: 6. This CDR3 comprises 14 residues. Germline V CDR1 and CDR2: MNHEY, SMNVEV (reference sequence). The CDR3 region is CASSIRQGAEKLFF. The CDR3 DNA follows: TGTGCCAGCAGCATCCGACAGGGGGCAGAAAAACTGTTTTTT.

The chain is built from TRBV19 and TRBJ2-3; TRBD2 is a possible D gene (6 bases). This CDR3 is 15 amino acids long. The germline V gene encodes CDR1 LNHDA and CDR2 SQIVND (reference sequence). Trimming took off 5 bases at V and 2 bases at J, with 14 bases between the two ends. CDR3 residues: CASSVSGGVTDTQYF. CDR3 coding DNA: TGTGCCAGTAGTGTGAGTGGCGGGGTCACAGATACGCAGTATTTT.

CDR3 residues: CASRPGEAVNEQFF. The CDR3 coding sequence is TGTGCCAGCAGACCCGGGGAGGCGGTAAATGAGCAGTTCTTC. The V and J genes are TRBV6-5 and TRBJ2-1, with a tentative D call TRBD2 (6 bases). The CDR3 contains 14 residues. Trimming removed 6 bases from V and 7 bases from J, with 16 bases in between. Germline loops: CDR1 MNHEY, CDR2 SVGAGI.

This chain's CDR3 is CASSRDRVLLEQYF. As DNA, the CDR3 is TGTGCCAGCAGCCGGGACAGGGTACTACTCGAGCAGTACTTC. The chain combines TRBV7-8 with TRBJ2-7, with TRBD1 identical over 9 bases. Trimming cost V 5 bases and J 6 bases; bases outside gene matches: 8. CDR3 length: 14 residues. Per the germline V gene, CDR1 is SGHVS and CDR2 is FQNEAQ.

The chain links TRBV11-2 to TRBJ2-2; 12 nucleotides match TRBD2. This CDR3 is 16 amino acids long. The junction had 6 bases not matched to a gene; V was cut back by 4 bases and J by 6 bases. Germline assignment: CDR1 SGHAT and CDR2 FQNNGV. CDR3 sequence reads: CASSSTSGSIAGELFF. The DNA for the CDR3 is TGTGCCAGCAGCTCGACTAGCGGGAGTATCGCCGGGGAGCTGTTTTTT.

This sequence joins TRBV6-5 and TRBJ1-1; 10 nucleotides align to TRBD1. The V segment lost 8 bases and the J segment 0 bases; nucleotides outside the gene matches: 3. CDR3 length equals 14 residues. Germline-derived CDR1 and CDR2 are MNHEY and SVGAGI. The CDR3 sequence: CASRDRGMNTEAFF. The CDR3 DNA sequence: TGTGCCAGCCGGGACAGGGGTATGAACACTGAAGCTTTCTTT.

This clone was observed once. This chain connects TRBV6-6 to TRBJ1-2, with TRBD1 matching over 8 bases. J was trimmed by 6 bases and V by 6 bases; bases with no gene match: 15. The CDR3 sequence is 16 residues long. Germline V gene sequence: CDR1 MNHNY, CDR2 SVGAGI (reference sequence). The DNA for the CDR3 is TGTGCCAGCAGCAAGGGACAGGCCACACTCCCGGATGGCTACACCTTC. Amino acids: CASSKGQATLPDGYTF.

This chain joins TRBV7-3 and TRBJ1-6; TRBD1 aligns across 7 bases. The V segment lost 0 bases and the J segment 9 bases; nucleotides outside the gene matches: 2. Germline CDR1 is SGHTA and CDR2 is FQGTGA. This CDR3 has 14 residues. The CDR3 reads CASSLTAGGSPLHF. CDR3 nucleotides: TGTGCCAGCAGCTTAACGGCAGGGGGTTCACCCCTCCACTTT.

V and J are TRBV18 and TRBJ2-2; D is ambiguous. V was pared by 8 bases and J by 2 bases, with 12 bases between. CDR1 KGHSH and CDR2 LQKENI come from the germline V gene. The length of the CDR3 is 14 residues. The CDR3 sequence: CASAPRLNTGELFF. CDR3 in DNA: TGTGCCAGCGCCCCAAGGTTAAACACCGGGGAGCTGTTTTTT.

This clone was recorded once. This chain links TRBV30 with TRBJ1-2; D is ambiguous. The CDR3 is made up of 12 amino acids. Germline CDR1 and CDR2: GTSNPN and SVGIG (reference sequence). CDR3 DNA sequence: TGTGCTCGGGTAGGGACTAACTATGGCTACACCTTC. It translates to CARVGTNYGYTF. The entire variable domain, with the rest obtained from reference TRBV30 and TRBJ1-2, is as follows: SQTIHQWPATLVQPVGSPLSLECTVEGTSNPNLYWYRQAAGRGLQLLFYSVGIGQISSEVPQNLSASRPQDRQFILSSKKLLLSDSGFYLCARVGTNYGYTFGSGTRLTVV.

This clone was recorded once. V and J are TRBV19 and TRBJ2-1; 16 nucleotides match TRBD2. The germline V gene encodes CDR1 LNHDA and CDR2 SQIVND (reference sequence). V lost 3 bases, J lost 8 bases, and 1 base stayed unmatched. This CDR3 spans 15 amino acids. CDR3 sequence (DNA): TGTGCCAGTAGTATGGGACTAGCGGGAGGGCATGAGCAGTTCTTC. Amino acids: CASSMGLAGGHEQFF.

The chain is built from TRBV4-1 and TRBJ2-3, with 8 bases matching TRBD2. The CDR3 runs to 16 residues. J gave up 6 bases and V 6 bases, and 14 bases lay outside the gene matches. Germline CDR1 reads MGHRA; CDR2 reads YSYEKL. This chain's CDR3 is CASSHPAGTRRDTQYF. The CDR3, as DNA: TGCGCCAGCAGTCATCCCGCCGGGACTAGGAGGGATACGCAGTATTTT.

The V and J genes are TRBV7-2 and TRBJ2-1; D is ambiguous. The CDR3 contains 12 residues. CDR1 SGHTA and CDR2 FQGNSA come from the germline V gene. Trimming pared 5 bases from V and 8 bases from J, leaving 10 bases between. CDR3 in amino acids: CASSRTTYEQFF. CDR3 DNA: TGTGCCAGCAGCCGAACTACCTATGAGCAGTTCTTC.

The rearrangement uses TRBV19 and TRBJ2-6; D uncertain. The CDR3 consists of 12 residues. In germline, CDR1 is LNHDA, CDR2 SQIVND (reference sequence). Trimming took off 5 bases at V and 6 bases at J, with 5 bases between the two ends. The CDR3 region is CASSRQANVLTF. CDR3 DNA sequence: TGTGCCAGTAGTCGACAGGCCAACGTCCTGACTTTC.

This chain connects TRBV7-9 to TRBJ2-7; perhaps D is TRBD1 or TRBD2 (5 bases each). Germline V gives CDR1 SEHNR, CDR2 FQNEAQ (reference sequence). Trimming stripped 5 bases from V and 2 bases from J, with 19 bases between. The CDR3 length is 16 residues. CDR3 amino acids: CASSAAGTKKAYEQYF. In nucleotides, the CDR3 is TGTGCCAGCAGCGCCGCCGGGACCAAAAAGGCCTACGAGCAGTACTTC.

The chain combines TRBV3-1 (or the pseudogene TRBV3-2) with TRBJ1-1; no clear D gene. Germline CDR1 reads LGHDT; CDR2 reads YNNKEL (reference sequence). Trimming shortened V by 4 bases and J by 4 bases, and 13 bases separated the two germline ends. The length of the CDR3 is 14 residues. CDR3 in amino acids: CASSPKLLGTEAFF. DNA for the CDR3: TGTGCCAGCAGCCCCAAACTTTTAGGCACTGAAGCTTTCTTT.

The gene calls are TRBV29-1 and TRBJ1-2; D is unclear. CDR1 is SQVTM, CDR2 ANQGSEA, per germline. The CDR3 is 14 residues long. The ends were cut back, 7 bases at V and 4 bases at J, with 19 bases in the middle. Here the CDR3 DNA reads TGCAGCGCCCGAGCCTCCGGGCGGGGCTATGGCTACACCTTC. Its translation is CSARASGRGYGYTF.

The chain combines TRBV4-3 with TRBJ1-6, with TRBD1 matching 9 bases. The CDR3 extends over 19 amino acids. The V gene end was trimmed by 0 bases and the J gene end by 9 bases; junction bases not matched to a gene: 15. From germline, CDR1 is LGHNA and CDR2 YSLEER. The CDR3 region is CASSQDYWGTGTFVSPLHF. The CDR3 DNA sequence: TGCGCCAGCAGCCAAGATTATTGGGGGACAGGGACTTTTGTTTCACCCCTCCACTTT.

V and J are TRBV3-1 (or the pseudogene TRBV3-2) and TRBJ2-7, with 11 bases that match TRBD2. This CDR3 contains 15 residues. Per germline, CDR1 LGHDT and CDR2 YNNKEL (reference sequence). J lost 1 base, V lost 4 bases, and 3 bases had no gene match. The CDR3 here is CASSPGLAGSYEQYF. The CDR3 bases are TGTGCCAGCAGCCCCGGACTAGCGGGTTCCTACGAGCAGTACTTC.

The chain uses TRBV5-1 and TRBJ2-5; unclear D gene. CDR3 length equals 14 residues. V was clipped by 0 bases and J by 3 bases, with 9 bases between them. Germline CDR1 and CDR2: SGHRS and YFSETQ. CDR3 protein: CASSLEGFEETQYF. CDR3 nucleotide sequence: TGCGCCAGCAGCTTGGAGGGATTCGAAGAGACCCAGTACTTC.

Only one count was recorded for this clone. The chain recombines TRBV5-1 with TRBJ2-2; 9 bases are shared with TRBD1. The ends lost 4 bases at V and 6 bases at J; junction bases unmatched: 13. This CDR3 region has 17 residues. In germline, CDR1 is SGHRS, CDR2 YFSETQ. CDR3 region: CASSSPTGGTPAGELFF. In DNA form, the CDR3 reads TGCGCCAGCAGCAGTCCGACAGGGGGGACCCCAGCCGGGGAGCTGTTTTTT.

The chain combines TRBV10-1 with TRBJ2-2; 10 positions agree with TRBD1. CDR3 size: 16 residues. Germline V lookup: CDR1 WNHNN, CDR2 SYGVQD (reference sequence). The V segment lost 0 bases and the J segment 4 bases; nucleotides outside the gene matches: 2. Here the CDR3 DNA reads TGCGCCAGCAGTGAGTCGGGACAGGGGTGCACCGGGGAGCTGTTTTTT. It translates to CASSESGQGCTGELFF.

The V call is TRBV12-3 or TRBV12-4, the J call TRBJ1-5, with D hard to call. The V gene lost 2 bases and the J gene lost 0 bases, with 2 bases spanning the gap. This CDR3 has 13 residues. The CDR3 sequence is CASSLISNQPQHF. CDR3 in DNA: TGTGCCAGCAGTTTAATTAGCAATCAGCCCCAGCATTTT.

The rearrangement uses TRBV9 and TRBJ2-7, with D tentatively TRBD2 (6 bases). CDR1 is SGDLS, CDR2 YYNGEE, per germline. The CDR3 runs 13 residues. The ends were cut back, 0 bases at V and 2 bases at J, with 6 bases in the middle. The CDR3 DNA sequence: TGTGCCAGCAGCGTAGGACTAGCCTACGAGCAGTACTTC. Its protein product is CASSVGLAYEQYF.

The chain links TRBV2 to TRBJ2-5; the D gene is possibly TRBD2 (6 bases). Looked up from germline, CDR1 is SNHLY and CDR2 is FYNNEI. V was clipped by 7 bases and J by 6 bases, with 9 bases between them. CDR3 size: 11 residues. The CDR3: CASKEGQTQYF. The CDR3 DNA reads as TGTGCCAGCAAGGAGGGACAGACCCAGTACTTC.

V usage is TRBV20-1 and J usage is TRBJ1-1, with no clear D. Trimming removed 6 bases from V and 0 bases from J, with 5 bases in between. The CDR3 has 11 residues. Germline loops: CDR1 DFQATT, CDR2 SNEGSKA (reference sequence). The CDR3 here is CSALLNTEAFF. The CDR3, as DNA: TGCAGTGCGCTGTTGAACACTGAAGCTTTCTTT.

V usage is TRBV3-1 (or the pseudogene TRBV3-2) and J usage is TRBJ1-2; TRBD1 matches 7 bases. J was trimmed by 5 bases and V by 4 bases; bases with no gene match: 7. The CDR3 runs to 14 residues. The V gene's germline CDR1 is LGHDT and CDR2 YNNKEL (reference sequence). The CDR3 DNA reads as TGTGCCAGCAGCCTCAGAGGACAGGTTTATGGCTACACCTTC. Translated, it gives CASSLRGQVYGYTF.